Included here is one TCR beta chain sequence, with context. A sample-barcoded 5' primer and a J-beta primer mix were used in a second PCR of roughly 7 to 11 cycles. TCRdb fed the 5' RACE reads into MiXCR, producing one record per CDR3 protein. This sample has more than 900,000 distinct CDR3 sequences; 20% to 25% occur once, and the top ten carry approximately 0.7%. These data come from a study of blood T cells in healthy people across ages. Trimming pared 11 bases from V and 1 base from J, leaving 9 bases between. The CDR3 runs 13 residues. CDR1 is SNHLY, CDR2 FYNNEI, per germline. These same data were also listed under a study on T cells of mothers and their children.

The sample taken for sequencing was blood. This rearrangement joins TRBV2 to TRBJ2-6; no clear D gene. The TCR sequence derives from a girl aged 2-10 years in good health. Here the CDR3 DNA reads TGTGCCGGGCGAGTGTCTGGGGCCAACGTCCTGACTTTC. Translating gives CAGRVSGANVLTF.